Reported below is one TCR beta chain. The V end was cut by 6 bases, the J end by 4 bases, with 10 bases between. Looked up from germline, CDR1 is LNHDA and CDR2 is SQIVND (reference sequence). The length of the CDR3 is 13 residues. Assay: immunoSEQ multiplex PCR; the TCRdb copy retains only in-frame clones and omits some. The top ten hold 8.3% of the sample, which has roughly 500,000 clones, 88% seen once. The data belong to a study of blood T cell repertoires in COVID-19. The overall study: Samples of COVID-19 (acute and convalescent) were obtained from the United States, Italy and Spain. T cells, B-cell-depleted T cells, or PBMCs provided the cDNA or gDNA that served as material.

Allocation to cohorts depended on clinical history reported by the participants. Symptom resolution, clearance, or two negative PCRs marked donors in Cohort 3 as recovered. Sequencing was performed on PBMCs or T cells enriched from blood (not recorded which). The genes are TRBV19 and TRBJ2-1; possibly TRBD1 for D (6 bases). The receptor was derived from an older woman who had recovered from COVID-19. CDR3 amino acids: CASRPGAYNEQFF. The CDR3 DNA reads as TGTGCCAGTAGGCCAGGGGCGTACAATGAGCAGTTCTTC.